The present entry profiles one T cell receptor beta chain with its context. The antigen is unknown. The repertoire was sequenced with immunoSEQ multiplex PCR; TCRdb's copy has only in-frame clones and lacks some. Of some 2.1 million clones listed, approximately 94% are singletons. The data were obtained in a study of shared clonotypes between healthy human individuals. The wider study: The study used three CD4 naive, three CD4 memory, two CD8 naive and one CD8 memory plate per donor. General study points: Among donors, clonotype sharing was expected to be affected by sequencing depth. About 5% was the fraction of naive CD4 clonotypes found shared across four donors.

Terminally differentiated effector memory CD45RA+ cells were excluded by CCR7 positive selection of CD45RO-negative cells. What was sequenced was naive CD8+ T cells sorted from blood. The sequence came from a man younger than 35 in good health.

The CDR3, as DNA: TGTGCCAGCAGCCCGTCAGGGGGATCCTACGAGCAGTACTTC. As protein: CASSPSGGSYEQYF. V gene TRBV9 combines with J gene TRBJ2-5; 7 bases are shared with TRBD1. With the DNA end fitting TRBJ2-7 better, the J assignment may be wrong. Looked up from germline, CDR1 is SGDLS and CDR2 is YYNGEE. The CDR3 is made up of 14 amino acids.